Below are 17 T cell receptor beta chains sequenced from a single sample in a study of cytomegalovirus exposure and HLA in healthy donors. PCR was performed using 60 Vbeta and 13 Jbeta primers. Assay used: immunoSEQ multiplex PCR; TCRdb lists only in-frame clones, some missing. The sample includes 120,000 or so clones, about 10% of them seen just once. The sample was PBMCs. The receptors derive from a woman between 18 and 29 years old in good health and CMV-seropositive.

This chain joins TRBV11-3 and TRBJ2-1; 9 bases are a match to TRBD2. V shed 5 bases, J shed 9 bases, and the junction held 11 bases outside the gene matches. The CDR3 loop spans 15 amino acids. Germline loops: CDR1 SGHNT, CDR2 YENEEA. CDR3 region: CASSLSGSRSSEQFF. CDR3 nucleotide sequence: TGTGCCAGCAGCCTTAGCGGGAGCCGCTCCTCTGAGCAGTTCTTC.

The chain joins TRBV29-1 to TRBJ1-1; D unclear. Germline V gives CDR1 SQVTM, CDR2 ANQGSEA. The CDR3 runs 13 residues. Deletions cut 0 bases from V and 1 base from J, with 6 bases between. The CDR3 region is CSVEDRGNTEAFF. CDR3 DNA: TGCAGCGTTGAAGATCGGGGGAACACTGAAGCTTTCTTT.

The sample holds a few counts of this clone. The V and J genes are TRBV25-1 and TRBJ2-3, with D possibly TRBD2 on 5 matching bases. The V gene lost 5 bases and the J gene lost 7 bases, with 13 bases spanning the gap. The CDR3 is 13 amino acids. Germline lookup yields CDR1 MGHDK and CDR2 SYGVNS. CDR3: CASSTDWEYTQYF. Here the CDR3 DNA reads TGTGCCAGCAGTACCGATTGGGAGTATACGCAGTATTTT.

This clone was found once. The V and J genes are TRBV28 and TRBJ2-4, with D perhaps matching TRBD1 (5 bases). The CDR3 loop spans 11 amino acids. Germline V lookup: CDR1 MDHEN, CDR2 SYDVKM. V dropped 3 bases and J dropped 13 bases, with 10 bases sitting between them. CDR3 protein: CASSFFGAQYF. In DNA form, the CDR3 reads TGTGCCAGCAGTTTTTTTGGGGCCCAGTACTTC.

This clone was seen more than once but under ten times. This sequence joins TRBV19 and TRBJ1-2; tentatively, D is TRBD1 (6 bases). The V and J ends lost 6 bases and 3 bases respectively, with 14 bases between them. CDR1 is LNHDA, CDR2 SQIVND, per germline (reference sequence). The CDR3 runs 14 residues. The CDR3 coding sequence is TGTGCCAGTAGCCACAGGGCCTTCGACTATGGCTACACCTTC. It translates to CASSHRAFDYGYTF.

J is TRBJ2-3 and V is TRBV5-4; 7 bases match TRBD2. Losses at the gene ends were 4 bases for V and 1 base for J; bases not matched to a gene: 12. CDR3 size: 17 residues. Germline loops: CDR1 SGHNT, CDR2 YYREEE (reference sequence). Written as DNA, the CDR3 is TGTGCCAGCAGCGCCGGGGGAGGGATCGTACGCACAGATACGCAGTATTTT. Its protein product is CASSAGGGIVRTDTQYF.

The gene calls are TRBV5-1 and TRBJ2-5, with TRBD2 matching 8 bases. The CDR3 is made up of 16 amino acids. Looked up from germline, CDR1 is SGHRS and CDR2 is YFSETQ. Trimming cost V 4 bases and J 9 bases; bases outside gene matches: 17. The CDR3 sequence is CASSDGGGLPAGAQYF. CDR3 coding DNA: TGCGCCAGCAGCGATGGAGGGGGACTACCAGCGGGGGCCCAGTACTTC.

This clone has a handful of counts. J is TRBJ2-5 and V is TRBV6-1, with D tentatively TRBD1 (6 bases). CDR3 length: 15 residues. In germline, CDR1 is MNHNS, CDR2 SASEGT. V lost 6 bases to trimming and J lost 3 bases, with 17 bases between them. The CDR3 is CASRFTGNQKETQYF. For the CDR3, the DNA is TGTGCCAGCAGGTTTACAGGGAACCAAAAAGAGACCCAGTACTTC.

This clone showed up just a few times. The chain uses TRBV27 and TRBJ1-2; D gene unclear. This CDR3 comprises 13 residues. Deletions cut 3 bases from V and 4 bases from J, with 9 bases between. CDR1 MNHEY and CDR2 SMNVEV come from the germline V gene (reference sequence). The chain's CDR3 is CASSFSGTYGYTF. For the CDR3, the DNA is TGTGCCAGCAGTTTCTCGGGAACCTATGGCTACACCTTC.

Only a few counts were recorded for this clone. The rearrangement joins TRBV5-4 to TRBJ1-2; 9 nucleotides align to TRBD1. The J segment lost 0 bases and the V segment lost 4 bases, leaving 7 bases of the junction unmatched. The germline CDR1 and CDR2 sequences are SGHNT and YYREEE (reference sequence). The length of the CDR3 is 16 residues. CDR3 nucleotides: TGTGCCAGCAGCCACGACCGGGACAGGGCTAACTATGGCTACACCTTC. This gives the protein CASSHDRDRANYGYTF.

This clone has just a few counts. This chain uses TRBV19 with TRBJ2-6, with D perhaps TRBD1 (6 bases). CDR1 is LNHDA and CDR2 is SQIVND in the germline V gene (reference sequence). The ends were cut back, 4 bases at V and 0 bases at J, with 10 bases in the middle. The CDR3 runs 16 residues. CDR3 in DNA: TGTGCCAGTAGTAGAGGACAGTCCTCTGGGGCCAACGTCCTGACTTTC. This translates into CASSRGQSSGANVLTF.

The V gene is TRBV7-8, the J gene TRBJ1-1; D is undetermined. The CDR3 is 14 amino acids. V lost 3 bases and J 0 bases, leaving 8 bases between the germline ends. The germline CDR1 and CDR2 sequences are SGHVS and FQNEAQ. CDR3 amino acids: CASSFHSLNTEAFF. The CDR3 DNA sequence: TGTGCCAGCAGCTTTCACAGTCTGAACACTGAAGCTTTCTTT. The whole variable domain, filled in from reference TRBV7-8 and TRBJ1-1, reads GAGVSQSPRYKVAKRGQDVALRCDPISGHVSLFWYQQALGQGPEFLTYFQNEAQLDKSGLPSDRFFAERPEGSVSTLKIQRTQQEDSAVYLCASSFHSLNTEAFFGQGTRLTVV.

V and J are TRBV2 and TRBJ1-2; TRBD1 aligns across 9 bases. Germline CDR1 reads SNHLY; CDR2 reads FYNNEI. Trimming took 6 bases from V and 8 from J; bases not matched to a gene: 10. The CDR3 sequence is 14 residues long. CDR3 in DNA: TGTGCCAGCAGCTCCACAGGGGGCGCAACAGGCTACACCTTC. This gives the protein CASSSTGGATGYTF.

This clone was seen a few times. The chain combines TRBV29-1 with TRBJ2-3, with a tentative D call TRBD2 (6 bases). Germline V CDR1 and CDR2: SQVTM, ANQGSEA. V dropped 6 bases and J dropped 2 bases, with 12 bases sitting between them. The CDR3 is made up of 13 amino acids. The CDR3 region has the DNA TGCAGCGTCACCGGGACTTACACAGATACGCAGTATTTT. It codes for CSVTGTYTDTQYF.

This clone was seen only a few times. This rearrangement joins TRBV27 to TRBJ2-2; D unresolved. Trimming took 3 bases from V and 4 from J, leaving 6 bases between them. The germline gives CDR1 MNHEY, CDR2 SMNVEV (reference sequence). The length of the CDR3 is 13 residues. This CDR3 reads CASSFLSTGELFF. The CDR3 DNA reads as TGTGCCAGCAGTTTTCTGAGCACCGGGGAGCTGTTTTTT.

The chain has TRBV5-1 and TRBJ1-2; possibly TRBD1 for D (5 bases). The V gene's germline CDR1 is SGHRS and CDR2 YFSETQ. CDR3 length equals 13 residues. V lost 2 bases to trimming and J lost 4 bases, with 9 bases between them. This chain's CDR3 is CASSFGAAYGYTF. The CDR3 nucleotides are TGCGCCAGCAGCTTTGGGGCTGCCTATGGCTACACCTTC.

For the CDR3, the DNA is TGTGCCAGCAGTGAACTCCCCACGGGTCAGCCCCAGCATTTT. Translated, it gives CASSELPTGQPQHF. This sequence joins TRBV6-1 and TRBJ1-5; no reliable D call. Germline lookup yields CDR1 MNHNS and CDR2 SASEGT. The germline V and J ends were trimmed by 2 bases and 6 bases, with 11 bases remaining between them. The CDR3 consists of 14 residues.